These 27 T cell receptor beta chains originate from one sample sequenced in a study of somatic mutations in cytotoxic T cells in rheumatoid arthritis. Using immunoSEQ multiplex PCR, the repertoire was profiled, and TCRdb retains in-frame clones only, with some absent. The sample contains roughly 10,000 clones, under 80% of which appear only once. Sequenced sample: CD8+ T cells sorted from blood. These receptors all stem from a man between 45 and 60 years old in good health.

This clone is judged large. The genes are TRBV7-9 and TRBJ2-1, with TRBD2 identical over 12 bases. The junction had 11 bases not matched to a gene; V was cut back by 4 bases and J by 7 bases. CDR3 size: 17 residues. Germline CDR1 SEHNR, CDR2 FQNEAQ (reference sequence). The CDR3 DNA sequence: TGTGCCAGCAGCTCTACTAGCGGGAGGCGGAAGGGGAATGAGCAGTTCTTC. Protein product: CASSSTSGRRKGNEQFF.

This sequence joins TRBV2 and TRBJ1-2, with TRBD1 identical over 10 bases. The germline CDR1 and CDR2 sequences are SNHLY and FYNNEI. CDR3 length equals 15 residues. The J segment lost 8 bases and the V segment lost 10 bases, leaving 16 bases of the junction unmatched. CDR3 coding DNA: TGTGCCAACTTCTTTAATTCCGGGACAGGGGAGGGCTACACCTTC. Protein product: CANFFNSGTGEGYTF.

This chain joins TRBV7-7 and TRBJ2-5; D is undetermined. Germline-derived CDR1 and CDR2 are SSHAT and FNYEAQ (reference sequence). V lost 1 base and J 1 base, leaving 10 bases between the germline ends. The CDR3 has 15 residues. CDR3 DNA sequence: TGTGCCAGCAGCTTAGAGGTGGGCCCCCAAGAGACCCAGTACTTC. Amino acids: CASSLEVGPQETQYF.

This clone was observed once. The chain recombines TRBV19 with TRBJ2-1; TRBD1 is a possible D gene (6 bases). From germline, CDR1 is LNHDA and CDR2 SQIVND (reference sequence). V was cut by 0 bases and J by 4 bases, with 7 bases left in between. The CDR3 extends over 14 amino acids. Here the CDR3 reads CASSIDGQYNEQFF. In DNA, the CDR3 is TGTGCCAGTAGTATAGATGGACAGTACAATGAGCAGTTCTTC.

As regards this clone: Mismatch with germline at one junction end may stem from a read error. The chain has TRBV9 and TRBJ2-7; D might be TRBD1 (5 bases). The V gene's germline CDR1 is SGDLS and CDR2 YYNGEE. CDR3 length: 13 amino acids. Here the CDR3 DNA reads TGTGCCAGCAGCCGAGACAGCTCCAACGAGCAGTACTTC. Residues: CASSRDSSNEQYF.

The CDR3 is CASSESTGEDAYEQYF. Here the CDR3 DNA reads TGCGCCAGCAGCGAATCGACAGGGGAGGACGCCTACGAGCAGTACTTC. The chain couples TRBV4-3 to TRBJ2-7, with 8 bases fitting TRBD1. Trimming removed 5 bases from V and 2 bases from J; junction bases left unmatched: 11. The CDR3 is 16 amino acids. In germline, CDR1 is LGHNA, CDR2 YSLEER.

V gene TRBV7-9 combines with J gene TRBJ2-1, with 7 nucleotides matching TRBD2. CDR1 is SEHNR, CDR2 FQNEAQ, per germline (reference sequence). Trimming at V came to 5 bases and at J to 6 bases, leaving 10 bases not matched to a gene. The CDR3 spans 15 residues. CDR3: CASSEPASGRNEQFF. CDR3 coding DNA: TGTGCCAGCAGCGAGCCGGCTAGCGGACGCAATGAGCAGTTCTTC.

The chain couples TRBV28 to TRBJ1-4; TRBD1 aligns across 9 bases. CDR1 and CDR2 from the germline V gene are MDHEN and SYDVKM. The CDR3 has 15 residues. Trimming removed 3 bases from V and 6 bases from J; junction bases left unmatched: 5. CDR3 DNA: TGTGCCAGCAGTTTCGGGACAGGGTTCGATGAAAAACTGTTTTTT. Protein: CASSFGTGFDEKLFF.

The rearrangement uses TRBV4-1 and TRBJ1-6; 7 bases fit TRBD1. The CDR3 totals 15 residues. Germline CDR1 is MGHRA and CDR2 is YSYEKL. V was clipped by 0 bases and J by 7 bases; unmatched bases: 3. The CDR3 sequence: CASSQDQTGNSPLHF. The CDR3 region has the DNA TGCGCCAGCAGCCAAGACCAGACAGGGAATTCACCCCTCCACTTT.

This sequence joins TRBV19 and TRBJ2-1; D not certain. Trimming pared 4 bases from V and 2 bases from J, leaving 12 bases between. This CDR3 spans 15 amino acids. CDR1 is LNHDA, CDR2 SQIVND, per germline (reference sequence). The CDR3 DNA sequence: TGTGCCAGTAGTAGAATAGCCGAGACCTACAATGAGCAGTTCTTC. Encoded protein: CASSRIAETYNEQFF.

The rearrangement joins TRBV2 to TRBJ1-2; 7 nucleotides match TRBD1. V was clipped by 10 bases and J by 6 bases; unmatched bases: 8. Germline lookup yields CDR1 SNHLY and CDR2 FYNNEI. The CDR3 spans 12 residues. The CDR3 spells CATPRQGHGYTF. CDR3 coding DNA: TGTGCCACCCCCCGACAGGGTCATGGCTACACCTTC.

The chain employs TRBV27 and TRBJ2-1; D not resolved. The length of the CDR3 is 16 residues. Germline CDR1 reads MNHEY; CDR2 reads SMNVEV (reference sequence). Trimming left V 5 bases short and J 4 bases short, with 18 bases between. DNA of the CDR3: TGTGCCAGCAGTCCCCATATCGCGGCAAATTACAATGAGCAGTTCTTC. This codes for CASSPHIAANYNEQFF.

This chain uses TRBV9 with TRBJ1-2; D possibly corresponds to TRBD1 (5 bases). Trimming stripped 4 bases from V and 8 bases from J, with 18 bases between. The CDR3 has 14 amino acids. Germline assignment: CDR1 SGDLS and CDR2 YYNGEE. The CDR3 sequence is CASSLAGPLGGYTF. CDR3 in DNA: TGTGCCAGCAGCCTCGCAGGGCCCTTAGGCGGCTACACCTTC.

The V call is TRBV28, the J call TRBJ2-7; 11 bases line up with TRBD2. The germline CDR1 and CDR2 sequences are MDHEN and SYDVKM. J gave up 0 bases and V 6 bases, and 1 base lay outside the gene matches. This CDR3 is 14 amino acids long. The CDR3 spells CASRLAGDSYEQYF. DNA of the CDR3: TGTGCCAGCAGACTAGCGGGAGACTCCTACGAGCAGTACTTC.

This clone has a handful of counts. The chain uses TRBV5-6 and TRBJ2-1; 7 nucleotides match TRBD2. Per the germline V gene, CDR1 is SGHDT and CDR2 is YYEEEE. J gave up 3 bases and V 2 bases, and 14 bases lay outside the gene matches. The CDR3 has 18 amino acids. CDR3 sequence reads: CASSLASPASGFYNEQFF. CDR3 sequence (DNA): TGTGCCAGCAGCTTAGCCTCACCGGCTAGCGGCTTCTACAATGAGCAGTTCTTC. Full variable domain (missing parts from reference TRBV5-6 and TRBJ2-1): DAGVTQSPTHLIKTRGQQVTLRCSPKSGHDTVSWYQQALGQGPQFIFQYYEEEERQRGNFPDRFSGHQFPNYSSELNVNALLLGDSALYLCASSLASPASGFYNEQFFGPGTRLTVL.

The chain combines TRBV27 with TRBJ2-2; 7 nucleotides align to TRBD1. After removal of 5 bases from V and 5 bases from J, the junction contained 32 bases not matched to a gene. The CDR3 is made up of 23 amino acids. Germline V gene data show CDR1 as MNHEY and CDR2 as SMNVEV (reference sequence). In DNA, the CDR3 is TGTGCCAGCAGTCCCCTACCCCAATGGACAGTTCGAGGGGGCATCCTAGGAACCGGGGAGCTGTTTTTT. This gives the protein CASSPLPQWTVRGGILGTGELFF.

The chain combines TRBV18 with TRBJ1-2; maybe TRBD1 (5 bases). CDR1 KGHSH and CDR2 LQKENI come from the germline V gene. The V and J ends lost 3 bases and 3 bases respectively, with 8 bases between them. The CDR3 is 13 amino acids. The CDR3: CASSPRGDYGYTF. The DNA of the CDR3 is TGTGCCAGCTCACCCCGGGGGGACTATGGCTACACCTTC.

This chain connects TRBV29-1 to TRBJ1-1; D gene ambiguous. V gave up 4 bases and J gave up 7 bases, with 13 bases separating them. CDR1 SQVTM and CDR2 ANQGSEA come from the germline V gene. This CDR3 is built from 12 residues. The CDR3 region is CSVGNTEYEAFF. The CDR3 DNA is TGCAGCGTTGGTAACACAGAATATGAAGCTTTCTTT.

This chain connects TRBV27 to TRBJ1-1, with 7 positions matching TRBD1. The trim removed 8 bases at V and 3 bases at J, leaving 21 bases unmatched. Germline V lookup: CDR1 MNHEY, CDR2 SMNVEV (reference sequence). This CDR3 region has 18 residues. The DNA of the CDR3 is TGTGCCAGCTCCCCATCACAGGGGTCAAGGAGGTCCGACACTGAAGCTTTCTTT. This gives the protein CASSPSQGSRRSDTEAFF.

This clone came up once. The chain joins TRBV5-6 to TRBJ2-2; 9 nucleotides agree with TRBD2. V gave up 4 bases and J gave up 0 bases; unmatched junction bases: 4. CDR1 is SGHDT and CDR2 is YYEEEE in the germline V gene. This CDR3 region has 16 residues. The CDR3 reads CASSPAGGANTGELFF. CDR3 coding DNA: TGTGCCAGCAGCCCCGCGGGGGGGGCGAACACCGGGGAGCTGTTTTTT.

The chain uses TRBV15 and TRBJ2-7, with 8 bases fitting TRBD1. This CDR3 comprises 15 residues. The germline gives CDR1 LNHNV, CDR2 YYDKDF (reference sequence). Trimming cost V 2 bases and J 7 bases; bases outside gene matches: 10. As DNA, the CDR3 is TGTGCCACCAGCAGATGGATGGACAGGGCTAGGGAGCAGTACTTC. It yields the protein CATSRWMDRAREQYF.

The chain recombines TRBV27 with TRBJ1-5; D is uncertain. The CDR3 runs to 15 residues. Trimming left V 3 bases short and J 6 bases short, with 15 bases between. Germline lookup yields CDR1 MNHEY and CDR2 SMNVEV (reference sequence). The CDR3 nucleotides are TGTGCCAGCAGTTTGGTCCCCGGGAGGGCTCAGCCCCAGCATTTT. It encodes CASSLVPGRAQPQHF.

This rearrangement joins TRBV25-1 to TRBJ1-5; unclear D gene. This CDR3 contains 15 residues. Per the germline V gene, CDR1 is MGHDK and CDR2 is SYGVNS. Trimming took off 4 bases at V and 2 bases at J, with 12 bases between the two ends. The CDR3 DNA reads TGTGCCAGCAGTGCCCAAGACAATGGCAATCAGCCCCAGCATTTT. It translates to CASSAQDNGNQPQHF.

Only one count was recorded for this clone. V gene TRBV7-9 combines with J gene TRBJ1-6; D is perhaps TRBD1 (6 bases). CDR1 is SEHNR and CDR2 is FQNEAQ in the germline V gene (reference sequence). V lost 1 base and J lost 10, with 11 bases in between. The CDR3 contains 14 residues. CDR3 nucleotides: TGTGCCAGCAGCTTAGGGGGAGGGGGATCACCCCTCCACTTT. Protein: CASSLGGGGSPLHF.

CDR3 amino acids: CASNLFQGWDGYTF. The CDR3 region has the DNA TGTGCCAGCAATCTTTTTCAGGGATGGGATGGCTACACCTTC. The chain is built from TRBV28 and TRBJ1-2, with TRBD1 as a possible D gene (5 bases). CDR1 and CDR2 from the germline V gene are MDHEN and SYDVKM. The CDR3 totals 14 residues. V was pared by 7 bases and J by 6 bases, with 18 bases between.

The DNA for the CDR3 is TGTGCCAGCAGTCAGAGCACAGATACGCAGTATTTT. Translating it yields CASSQSTDTQYF. The rearrangement uses TRBV27 and TRBJ2-3, with D unresolved. V was pared by 5 bases and J by 0 bases, with 3 bases between. Germline CDR1 reads MNHEY; CDR2 reads SMNVEV (reference sequence). The CDR3 extends over 12 amino acids.

The CDR3 reads CASSSSPDMAQFF. CDR3 bases: TGTGCCAGCAGCTCCTCCCCCGATATGGCGCAGTTCTTC. V is TRBV7-3 and J is TRBJ2-1; no clear D gene. The ends were cut back, 4 bases at V and 12 bases at J, with 16 bases in the middle. The V gene's germline CDR1 is SGHTA and CDR2 FQGTGA. This CDR3 is 13 amino acids long.